This entry lists 28 T cell receptor beta chains sequenced from one sample in a study of PD-L1 blockade in urothelial cancer. Here immunoSEQ multiplex PCR was the method, and the copy in TCRdb shows in-frame clones only, minus some. Here the sample spans under 45,000 clones, 82% being singletons. Sample: PBMCs, taken around atezolizumab (anti-PD-L1) treatment. The receptor set was obtained from a man aged 55 to 69 with urothelial cancer.

The chain combines TRBV5-4 with TRBJ2-7, with a tentative D call TRBD1 (6 bases). The germline V gene encodes CDR1 SGHNT and CDR2 YYREEE (reference sequence). The CDR3 contains 13 residues. The ends were cut back, 4 bases at V and 6 bases at J, with 14 bases in the middle. Here the CDR3 DNA reads TGTGCCAGCAGCAGCTACAGGGTCGGCGAGCAGTACTTC. Residues: CASSSYRVGEQYF.

The J gene is TRBJ1-4, the V gene TRBV28; 8 bases agree with TRBD1. Germline V gene sequence: CDR1 MDHEN, CDR2 SYDVKM. The junction had 10 bases not matched to a gene; V was cut back by 5 bases and J by 2 bases. This CDR3 has 17 residues. The CDR3 region has the DNA TGTGCCAGCAGTGTTGACAGGGGAGGTGGGACTAATGAAAAACTGTTTTTT. Translation: CASSVDRGGGTNEKLFF.

This rearrangement joins TRBV5-4 to TRBJ2-5; D uncertain. V lost 0 bases, J lost 2 bases, and 5 bases lay in between. CDR3 length equals 13 residues. CDR1 and CDR2 (germline): SGHNT, YYREEE (reference sequence). The CDR3 loop is CASSLAPQETQYF. DNA for the CDR3: TGTGCCAGCAGCTTGGCCCCGCAAGAGACCCAGTACTTC. Variable domain in full (rest from reference TRBV5-4 and TRBJ2-5): ETGVTQSPTHLIKTRGQQVTLRCSSQSGHNTVSWYQQALGQGPQFIFQYYREEENGRGNFPPRFSGLQFPNYSSELNVNALELDDSALYLCASSLAPQETQYFGPGTRLLVL.

The CDR3 reads CATSRETGGGEKLFF. CDR3 nucleotides: TGTGCCACCAGCAGAGAAACAGGGGGAGGTGAAAAACTGTTTTTT. V is TRBV15 and J is TRBJ1-4, with TRBD1 identical over 8 bases. V was clipped by 0 bases and J by 7 bases; unmatched bases: 4. The CDR3 runs 15 residues. Germline CDR1 is LNHNV and CDR2 is YYDKDF (reference sequence).

The CDR3 coding sequence is TGCGCCAGCAGCTCGGGACAGTCGCCAAATTCACCCCTCCACTTT. It specifies CASSSGQSPNSPLHF. The genes are TRBV5-1 and TRBJ1-6, with 7 bases fitting TRBD1. V trimming: 3 bases; J trimming: 7 bases; junction bases outside the gene matches: 7. There are 15 residues in the CDR3. Germline V lookup: CDR1 SGHRS, CDR2 YFSETQ.

This chain connects TRBV20-1 to TRBJ2-2; 7 bases fit TRBD1. The V gene end was trimmed by 4 bases and the J gene end by 8 bases; junction bases not matched to a gene: 1. CDR1 is DFQATT, CDR2 SNEGSKA, per germline (reference sequence). The CDR3 runs 11 residues. The CDR3 DNA reads as TGCAGTGCTAAACAGGGGGGGGAGCTGTTTTTT. Translated, it gives CSAKQGGELFF.

CDR3 region: CASQRGGSANEKLFF. The CDR3, as DNA: TGTGCCAGCCAGAGGGGGGGGTCAGCAAATGAAAAACTGTTTTTT. This sequence joins TRBV28 and TRBJ1-4; D perhaps matches TRBD1 (6 bases). The ends were cut back, 8 bases at V and 5 bases at J, with 18 bases in the middle. The CDR3 covers 15 residues. Per the germline V gene, CDR1 is MDHEN and CDR2 is SYDVKM. Full variable domain (rest looked up from reference TRBV28 and TRBJ1-4): DVKVTQSSRYLVKRTGEKVFLECVQDMDHENMFWYRQDPGLGLRLIYFSYDVKMKEKGDIPEGYSVSREKKERFSLILESASTNQTSMYLCASQRGGSANEKLFFGSGTQLSVL.

This chain links TRBV6-1 with TRBJ2-4; a possible D gene is TRBD1 (5 bases). Trimming took off 3 bases at V and 6 bases at J, with 12 bases between the two ends. The germline V gene encodes CDR1 MNHNS and CDR2 SASEGT. CDR3 size: 14 residues. CDR3 DNA sequence: TGTGCCAGCAGTGAGGGGCAGGGTACAAACATTCAGTACTTC. It codes for CASSEGQGTNIQYF.

The rearrangement joins TRBV6-5 to TRBJ2-3; 8 positions match TRBD1. Germline CDR1 and CDR2: MNHEY and SVGAGI. The V gene end was trimmed by 5 bases and the J gene end by 2 bases; junction bases not matched to a gene: 6. This CDR3 has 15 amino acids. The CDR3: CASSPGGRYTDTQYF. CDR3 DNA sequence: TGTGCCAGCAGTCCAGGGGGCCGCTACACAGATACGCAGTATTTT.

The chain recombines TRBV18 with TRBJ1-4; D possibly corresponds to TRBD1 (6 bases). The germline V gene encodes CDR1 KGHSH and CDR2 LQKENI. With 4 bases removed from V and 1 base from J, the gap between germline ends came to 10 bases. The CDR3 spans 15 residues. The CDR3 loop reads CASSLPQGTNEKLFF. The CDR3 nucleotides read TGTGCCAGCTCACTCCCACAGGGAACTAATGAAAAACTGTTTTTT. The whole variable domain, remainder taken from reference TRBV18 and TRBJ1-4, is NAGVMQNPRHLVRRRGQEARLRCSPMKGHSHVYWYRQLPEEGLKFMVYLQKENIIDESGMPKERFSAEFPKEGPSILRIQQVVRGDSAAYFCASSLPQGTNEKLFFGSGTQLSVL.

This clone was detected a few times. Compared with germline, one end of the junction differs, possibly owing to a read error. The chain is built from TRBV7-7 and TRBJ2-5; D might be TRBD1 (5 bases). This CDR3 has 13 amino acids. The germline gives CDR1 SSHAT, CDR2 FNYEAQ (reference sequence). CDR3 DNA sequence: TGTGCTAGCAGCTTTGACAGTAAAGAGACCCAGTACTTC. Translating it yields CASSFDSKETQYF.

The chain combines TRBV19 with TRBJ1-1; 7 bases agree with TRBD1. The CDR3 extends over 13 amino acids. Trimming at V came to 4 bases and at J to 7 bases, leaving 6 bases not matched to a gene. Germline V CDR1 and CDR2: LNHDA, SQIVND (reference sequence). CDR3 sequence reads: CASSTHRQGEAFF. CDR3 coding DNA: TGTGCCAGTAGTACACATCGACAGGGTGAAGCTTTCTTT. Complete variable domain (other parts from reference TRBV19 and TRBJ1-1): DGGITQSPKYLFRKEGQNVTLSCEQNLNHDAMYWYRQDPGQGLRLIYYSQIVNDFQKGDIAEGYSVSREKKESFPLTVTSAQKNPTAFYLCASSTHRQGEAFFGQGTRLTVV.

The rearrangement uses TRBV7-2 and TRBJ1-5; D gene ambiguous. The length of the CDR3 is 14 residues. Per the germline V gene, CDR1 is SGHTA and CDR2 is FQGNSA. Trimming pared 2 bases from V and 3 bases from J, leaving 8 bases between. This CDR3 reads CASSLLGFNQPQHF. DNA of the CDR3: TGTGCCAGCAGCTTACTGGGCTTCAATCAGCCCCAGCATTTT.

The chain is built from TRBV6-1 and TRBJ2-3, with 9 positions matching TRBD2. CDR3 length: 15 residues. The trim removed 6 bases at V and 0 bases at J, leaving 4 bases unmatched. Germline V lookup: CDR1 MNHNS, CDR2 SASEGT. Here the CDR3 reads CASRYSGGSTDTQYF. The DNA of the CDR3 is TGTGCCAGCAGATATAGCGGGGGTAGCACAGATACGCAGTATTTT.

The gene calls are TRBV7-2 and TRBJ2-1; D is perhaps TRBD2 (5 bases). Germline CDR1 is SGHTA and CDR2 is FQGNSA. This CDR3 contains 16 residues. The V and J ends lost 5 bases and 7 bases respectively, with 21 bases between them. This CDR3 is CASSKAAESPGNEQFF. Here the CDR3 DNA reads TGTGCCAGCAGCAAAGCCGCTGAGTCCCCGGGAAATGAGCAGTTCTTC.

This clone is a singleton in its sample. The V and J genes are TRBV21-1 and TRBJ1-5; the table assigns TRBD1, which was not confirmed against the DNA. TRBV21-1 is a pseudogene locus. The length of the CDR3 is 18 residues. The CDR3 sequence: CASSKEAGQLASNQPQHF. CDR3 bases: TGTGCCAGCAGCAAAGAGGCCGGACAGCTAGCAAGCAATCAGCCCCAGCATTTT.

The sample holds a few counts of this clone. V is TRBV7-2 and J is TRBJ1-1; the D gene is possibly TRBD1 (6 bases). Germline CDR1 reads SGHTA; CDR2 reads FQGNSA. V was shortened by 5 bases and J by 4 bases, with 17 bases between the two germline ends. The CDR3 runs to 15 residues. The CDR3 sequence: CASSGVGAGPTEAFF. CDR3 DNA: TGTGCCAGCAGCGGGGTGGGGGCCGGTCCCACTGAAGCTTTCTTT.

CDR3 DNA sequence: TGTGCCAGCAGCCCCGGGACAGGGAATATCAACACCATATATTTT. Translating it yields CASSPGTGNINTIYF. V is TRBV6-5 and J is TRBJ1-3; 9 bases line up with TRBD1. The germline CDR1 and CDR2 sequences are MNHEY and SVGAGI. Losses at the gene ends were 6 bases for V and 7 bases for J; bases not matched to a gene: 10. This CDR3 comprises 15 residues.

V gene TRBV27 combines with J gene TRBJ2-3, with 8 bases identical to TRBD1. J gave up 5 bases and V 6 bases, and 7 bases lay outside the gene matches. Germline lookup yields CDR1 MNHEY and CDR2 SMNVEV (reference sequence). The CDR3 is 14 amino acids. The CDR3 spells CASRRQGAGDTQYF. DNA for the CDR3: TGTGCCAGCAGGCGGCAGGGGGCAGGAGATACGCAGTATTTT.

There are a few counts of this clone. The chain links TRBV5-1 to TRBJ2-5, with no clear D. V was pared by 5 bases and J by 1 base, with 15 bases between. The CDR3 contains 15 residues. In germline, CDR1 is SGHRS, CDR2 YFSETQ. Here the CDR3 reads CASRVQATVQETQYF. Written as DNA, the CDR3 is TGCGCCAGCAGAGTCCAGGCCACCGTCCAAGAGACCCAGTACTTC.

CDR3 residues: CASSPLRGGDLGPYNEQFF. In DNA form, the CDR3 reads TGTGCCAGCAGCCCCCTCCGCGGGGGTGATTTAGGACCCTACAATGAGCAGTTCTTC. This chain joins TRBV5-4 and TRBJ2-1, with 7 nucleotides matching TRBD2. Losses at the gene ends were 4 bases for V and 2 bases for J; bases not matched to a gene: 18. This CDR3 has 19 residues. Germline V gene data show CDR1 as SGHNT and CDR2 as YYREEE (reference sequence).

This rearrangement joins TRBV5-4 to TRBJ2-1; 8 bases fit TRBD2. The germline V gene has CDR1 SGHNT and CDR2 YYREEE (reference sequence). V shed 3 bases, J shed 6 bases, and the junction held 14 bases outside the gene matches. The CDR3 length is 17 residues. The CDR3: CASSSGGGLVSSNEQFF. For the CDR3, the DNA is TGTGCCAGCAGCTCCGGGGGGGGACTAGTGTCGAGCAATGAGCAGTTCTTC.

The rearrangement uses TRBV21-1 and TRBJ2-1; the listed D gene, TRBD1, was not tested against the DNA. TRBV21-1 is termed a pseudogene. The CDR3 consists of 17 residues. The CDR3 protein is CASSKEKTGSTGDEQFF. CDR3 nucleotides: TGTGCCAGCAGCAAAGAGAAGACAGGGTCCACCGGCGATGAGCAGTTCTTC.

In its sample, this clone was seen a few times. The V gene is TRBV5-8, the J gene TRBJ2-5; D is perhaps TRBD2 (6 bases). The CDR3 has 14 amino acids. Trimming pared 3 bases from V and 1 base from J, leaving 10 bases between. Germline V gene data show CDR1 as SGHTS and CDR2 as YDEGEE. The CDR3 DNA reads TGTGCCAGCAGCTCGGGGGATTCCCAAGAGACCCAGTACTTC. This translates into CASSSGDSQETQYF.

This clone was seen only a few times. The gene calls are TRBV28 and TRBJ2-2; 9 nucleotides agree with TRBD2. This CDR3 contains 23 residues. Per the germline V gene, CDR1 is MDHEN and CDR2 is SYDVKM. Unmatched junction bases numbered 24, after V lost 2 bases and J lost 2 bases. CDR3 in amino acids: CASSLPRASGVFLYFSNTGELFF. CDR3 coding DNA: TGTGCCAGCAGTTTACCCCGAGCTAGCGGGGTGTTTTTGTATTTTTCCAACACCGGGGAGCTGTTTTTT.

This chain links TRBV6-5 with TRBJ1-2; TRBD1 matches 11 bases. Germline assignment: CDR1 MNHEY and CDR2 SVGAGI. The CDR3 runs to 16 residues. V shed 2 bases and J 4 bases; nucleotides not matched to a gene: 6. CDR3 sequence reads: CASSYIRTGGAYGYTF. The DNA of the CDR3 is TGTGCCAGCAGTTACATCCGGACAGGGGGCGCCTATGGCTACACCTTC.

CDR3 bases: TGTGCCGTTACCCTCGGAGGGAACTATGGCTACACCTTC. It codes for CAVTLGGNYGYTF. The genes are TRBV6-1 and TRBJ1-2, with D unresolved. In germline, CDR1 is MNHNS, CDR2 SASEGT. The CDR3 length is 13 residues. V shed 11 bases and J shed 2 bases, with 15 bases lying between them.

The chain combines TRBV11-2 with TRBJ2-6; D unclear. Trimming left V 5 bases short and J 0 bases short, with 8 bases between. From germline, CDR1 is SGHAT and CDR2 FQNNGV. The CDR3 contains 15 residues. CDR3 protein: CASSETYSGANVLTF. The CDR3 DNA sequence: TGTGCCAGCAGCGAAACTTACTCTGGGGCCAACGTCCTGACTTTC.